This TCR beta chain was sequenced in a study of T cell changes during pregnancy in multiple sclerosis. Repertoires were generated with immunoSEQ multiplex PCR, while TCRdb's copy carries only in-frame clones and drops some. The repertoire holds roughly 49,000 clones, about 91% seen once, with just under 1% in the top ten. The germline CDR1 and CDR2 sequences are SGHTS and YDEGEE. Between the trimmed V and J ends, which lost 7 bases and 0 bases, there was a span of 14 bases. This CDR3 region has 16 residues. The sample here was peripheral blood, taken after pregnancy. This rearrangement joins TRBV5-8 to TRBJ2-6; D possibly corresponds to TRBD2 (5 bases). This TCR was recovered from a female donor with multiple sclerosis, enrolled in a pregnancy study. The CDR3 is CASDYRHISGANVLTF. CDR3 DNA: TGTGCCAGCGACTACCGACATATCTCTGGGGCCAACGTCCTGACTTTC.